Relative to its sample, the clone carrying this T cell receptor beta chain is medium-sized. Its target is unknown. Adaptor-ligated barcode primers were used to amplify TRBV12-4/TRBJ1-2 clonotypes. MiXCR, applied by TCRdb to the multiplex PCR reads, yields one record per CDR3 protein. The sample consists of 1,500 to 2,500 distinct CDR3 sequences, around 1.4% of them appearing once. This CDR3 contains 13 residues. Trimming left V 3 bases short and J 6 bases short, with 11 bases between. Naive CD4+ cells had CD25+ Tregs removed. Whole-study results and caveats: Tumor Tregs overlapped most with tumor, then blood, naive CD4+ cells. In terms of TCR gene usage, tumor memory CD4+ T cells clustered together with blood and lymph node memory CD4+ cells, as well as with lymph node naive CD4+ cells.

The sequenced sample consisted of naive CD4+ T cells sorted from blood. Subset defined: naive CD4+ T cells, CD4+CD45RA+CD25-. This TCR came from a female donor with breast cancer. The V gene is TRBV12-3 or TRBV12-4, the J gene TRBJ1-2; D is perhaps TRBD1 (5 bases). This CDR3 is CASSLTVSHGYTF. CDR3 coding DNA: TGTGCCAGCAGTTTGACAGTTAGCCATGGCTACACCTTC.